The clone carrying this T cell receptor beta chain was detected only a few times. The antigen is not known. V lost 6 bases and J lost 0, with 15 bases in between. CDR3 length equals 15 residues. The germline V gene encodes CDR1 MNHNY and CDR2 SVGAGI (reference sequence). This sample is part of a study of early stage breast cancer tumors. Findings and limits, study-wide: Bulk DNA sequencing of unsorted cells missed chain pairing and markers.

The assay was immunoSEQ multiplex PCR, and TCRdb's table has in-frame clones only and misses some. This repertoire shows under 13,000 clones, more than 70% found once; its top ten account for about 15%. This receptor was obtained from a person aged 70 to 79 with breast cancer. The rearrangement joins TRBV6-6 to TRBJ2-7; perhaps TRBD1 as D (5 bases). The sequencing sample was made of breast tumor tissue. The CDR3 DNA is TGTGCCAGCAGCTTGGCACAGGCCTTCTCCTACGAGCAGTACTTC. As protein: CASSLAQAFSYEQYF.